These 22 T cell receptor beta chains were sequenced from one sample in a study of blood T cell repertoires in COVID-19. Profiled with immunoSEQ multiplex PCR; TCRdb holds only in-frame clones, not every one. The sample includes a few hundred thousand clones, about 83% seen only once; the top ten take around 1.6%. Source material: peripheral blood. These TCRs come from a woman aged 45 to 65 with acute or convalescent COVID-19.

This chain uses TRBV18 with TRBJ1-1; D is ambiguous. Germline V gene sequence: CDR1 KGHSH, CDR2 LQKENI. This CDR3 has 14 amino acids. Trimming took 5 bases from V and 0 from J, leaving 10 bases between them. Here the CDR3 reads CASSTGAVNTEAFF. In DNA, the CDR3 is TGTGCCAGCTCAACGGGAGCCGTGAACACTGAAGCTTTCTTT.

The chain couples TRBV19 to TRBJ2-5; TRBD1 agrees at 7 bases. From germline, CDR1 is LNHDA and CDR2 SQIVND (reference sequence). V trimming: 6 bases; J trimming: 3 bases; junction bases outside the gene matches: 10. This CDR3 is built from 15 residues. This CDR3 is CASRLRSDREETQYF. CDR3 in DNA: TGTGCCAGTAGGCTCAGGAGCGACAGGGAAGAGACCCAGTACTTC.

V is TRBV7-2 and J is TRBJ1-4, with 7 nucleotides matching TRBD1. This CDR3 is built from 13 residues. The V and J ends lost 6 bases and 8 bases, in that order; junction bases with no gene match: 6. Germline V gene lookup returns CDR1 SGHTA and CDR2 FQGNSA. CDR3 sequence (DNA): TGTGCCAGCAGAAACGCAGGGGGAGAAAAACTGTTTTTT. This encodes CASRNAGGEKLFF.

In this sample, this clone turned up a few times. J is TRBJ2-5 and V is TRBV24-1, with a tentative D call TRBD2 (6 bases). CDR1 is KGHDR, CDR2 SFDVKD, per germline. This CDR3 is 13 amino acids long. V dropped 6 bases and J dropped 3 bases, with 10 bases sitting between them. CDR3 bases: TGTGCCACCAGTCGGGACTCCAAAGAGACCCAGTACTTC. Its translation: CATSRDSKETQYF.

The CDR3 DNA sequence: TGTGCCAGCAGCTCACGGGAGTCTCTCGAGCAGTACTTC. As protein: CASSSRESLEQYF. This sequence joins TRBV7-8 and TRBJ2-7; weak D call: TRBD2 (6 bases). The CDR3 sequence is 13 residues long. Germline V gives CDR1 SGHVS, CDR2 FQNEAQ. The V and J ends lost 4 bases and 6 bases respectively, with 13 bases between them.

The chain has TRBV5-1 and TRBJ2-1; TRBD2 aligns across 12 bases. The J segment lost 9 bases and the V segment lost 2 bases, leaving 6 bases of the junction unmatched. Germline V CDR1 and CDR2: SGHRS, YFSETQ. The CDR3 length is 15 residues. The chain's CDR3 is CASSLLAGGDSEQFF. CDR3 bases: TGCGCCAGCAGCTTACTAGCGGGAGGAGACAGTGAGCAGTTCTTC. Based on the CDR3 plus reference TRBV5-1 and TRBJ2-1, the full variable domain is KAGVTQTPRYLIKTRGQQVTLSCSPISGHRSVSWYQQTPGQGLQFLFEYFSETQRNKGNFPGRFSGRQFSNSRSEMNVSTLELGDSALYLCASSLLAGGDSEQFFGPGTRLTVL.

This chain links TRBV30 with TRBJ2-7; 7 bases match TRBD1. CDR3 size: 14 residues. The J segment lost 3 bases and the V segment lost 0 bases, leaving 5 bases of the junction unmatched. Germline CDR1 and CDR2: GTSNPN and SVGIG (reference sequence). The CDR3 region has the DNA TGTGCCTGGAGTGTAAAAGGGGGCGGCTACGAGCAGTACTTC. This codes for CAWSVKGGGYEQYF. Variable domain in full (rest from reference TRBV30 and TRBJ2-7): SQTIHQWPATLVQPVGSPLSLECTVEGTSNPNLYWYRQAAGRGLQLLFYSVGIGQISSEVPQNLSASRPQDRQFILSSKKLLLSDSGFYLCAWSVKGGGYEQYFGPGTRLTVT.

The rearrangement uses TRBV7-9 and TRBJ2-7; the D gene is possibly TRBD1 (5 bases). This CDR3 spans 14 amino acids. Germline CDR1 SEHNR, CDR2 FQNEAQ (reference sequence). The V end lost 0 bases, the J end lost 1 base, and 7 bases lay between the germline ends. The CDR3 sequence: CASSLAGQSYEQYF. DNA of the CDR3: TGTGCCAGCAGCTTAGCGGGGCAGTCCTACGAGCAGTACTTC.

This chain connects TRBV9 to TRBJ2-1; TRBD2 agrees at 7 bases. The CDR3 is 16 residues long. The J segment lost 7 bases and the V segment lost 4 bases, leaving 14 bases of the junction unmatched. The germline CDR1 and CDR2 sequences are SGDLS and YYNGEE. CDR3 loop: CASSFPLAGASNEQFF. CDR3 nucleotide sequence: TGTGCCAGCAGCTTTCCCCTTGCGGGAGCCTCGAATGAGCAGTTCTTC.

This clone was observed once. The chain employs TRBV21-1 and TRBJ2-1; the D call in the table, TRBD1, was not verified against the DNA. TRBV21-1 is described as a pseudogene. This CDR3 region has 19 residues. In DNA, the CDR3 is TGTGCCAGCAGCGAATTTCGGGTAGGGGGTGTTCATTTAGACAATGAGCAGTTCTTC. This codes for CASSEFRVGGVHLDNEQFF.

The chain carries TRBV7-9 and TRBJ2-3, with D possibly matching TRBD2 (5 bases). The ends were cut back, 4 bases at V and 4 bases at J, with 9 bases in the middle. Germline CDR1 is SEHNR and CDR2 is FQNEAQ (reference sequence). The CDR3 covers 13 residues. The CDR3 spells CASSSPSSDTQYF. In DNA form, the CDR3 reads TGTGCCAGCAGCTCACCTAGCTCAGATACGCAGTATTTT.

The chain recombines TRBV7-6 with TRBJ2-1, with 7 bases identical to TRBD2. CDR3 length: 13 residues. The germline V gene has CDR1 SGHVS and CDR2 FNYEAQ. With 5 bases clipped from V and 3 bases from J, the junction kept 1 base outside the gene matches. The CDR3 region is CASSRDYYNEQFF. CDR3 bases: TGTGCCAGCAGCCGGGACTACTACAATGAGCAGTTCTTC.

The chain joins TRBV28 to TRBJ2-7; 11 bases are a match to TRBD1. The CDR3 loop spans 15 amino acids. CDR1 is MDHEN and CDR2 is SYDVKM in the germline V gene. V dropped 3 bases and J dropped 5; count of bases not matched to a gene: 6. In DNA form, the CDR3 reads TGTGCCAGCAGTTTCCCTAGGACAGGGGGCAACGAGCAGTACTTC. Translation: CASSFPRTGGNEQYF.

The rearrangement links TRBV27 to TRBJ1-2, with 8 positions matching TRBD1. Per the germline V gene, CDR1 is MNHEY and CDR2 is SMNVEV (reference sequence). V dropped 5 bases and J dropped 6; count of bases not matched to a gene: 5. The CDR3 runs to 13 residues. The CDR3 DNA sequence: TGTGCCAGCAGTCACGGGACAGGTGATGGCTACACCTTC. This gives the protein CASSHGTGDGYTF.

The chain couples TRBV28 to TRBJ1-2, with 11 bases identical to TRBD1. The CDR3 covers 16 residues. V lost 7 bases and J lost 1; bases outside the gene matches: 8. Germline CDR1 MDHEN, CDR2 SYDVKM. CDR3 protein: CASTGQGATRNYGYTF. CDR3 nucleotide sequence: TGTGCCAGCACCGGACAGGGGGCTACGCGTAACTATGGCTACACCTTC.

The chain is built from TRBV28 and TRBJ1-2; possibly TRBD1 for D (6 bases). Trimming pared 3 bases from V and 4 bases from J, leaving 18 bases between. Germline CDR1 reads MDHEN; CDR2 reads SYDVKM. The CDR3 has 16 amino acids. This CDR3 is CASSFTGRGLVYGYTF. DNA of the CDR3: TGTGCCAGCAGTTTCACCGGGCGGGGGCTTGTCTATGGCTACACCTTC.

This sequence joins TRBV28 and TRBJ1-1; D perhaps matches TRBD1 (6 bases). V lost 6 bases and J 12 bases, leaving 14 bases between the germline ends. The CDR3 length is 11 residues. Germline V gene lookup returns CDR1 MDHEN and CDR2 SYDVKM. The CDR3 loop is CASSLRGLSFF. Here the CDR3 DNA reads TGTGCCAGCAGCCTCAGGGGTTTGTCTTTCTTT.

The chain employs TRBV3-1 (or the pseudogene TRBV3-2) and TRBJ1-1; tentative D call: TRBD1 (5 bases). Germline V gene data show CDR1 as LGHDT and CDR2 as YNNKEL (reference sequence). The CDR3 extends over 17 amino acids. Trimming pared 3 bases from V and 1 base from J, leaving 18 bases between. CDR3 loop: CASSHDEAGRKNTEAFF. CDR3 DNA: TGTGCCAGCAGCCATGACGAAGCGGGACGGAAGAACACTGAAGCTTTCTTT.

The chain employs TRBV5-1 and TRBJ2-7, with D unclear. This CDR3 spans 16 amino acids. Germline-derived CDR1 and CDR2 are SGHRS and YFSETQ. The V end lost 0 bases, the J end lost 2 bases, and 15 bases lay between the germline ends. CDR3 sequence: CASSLVSPAGTYEQYF. The CDR3 DNA reads TGCGCCAGCAGCTTGGTATCCCCCGCAGGTACCTACGAGCAGTACTTC.

This clone was picked up a small number of times. The sample has other DNA sequences that encode this CDR3 too. The chain combines TRBV24-1 with TRBJ2-3, with D perhaps TRBD1 (5 bases). Between the trimmed V and J ends, which lost 4 bases and 0 bases, there was a span of 10 bases. Germline values: CDR1 KGHDR, CDR2 SFDVKD. The CDR3 length is 15 residues. This CDR3 is CATSDKGLSTDTQYF. CDR3 nucleotide sequence: TGTGCCACCAGTGACAAGGGGTTAAGCACAGATACGCAGTATTTT.

The V call is TRBV29-1, the J call TRBJ1-1; 7 bases map to TRBD1. The ends lost 5 bases at V and 3 bases at J; junction bases unmatched: 6. The CDR3 spans 13 residues. CDR1 is SQVTM, CDR2 ANQGSEA, per germline. Here the CDR3 DNA reads TGCAGCGTTTCGACAGGGCCCTACACTGAAGCTTTCTTT. This sequence encodes CSVSTGPYTEAFF.

This chain links TRBV11-3 with TRBJ2-1; D is uncertain. Trimming left V 3 bases short and J 3 bases short, with 6 bases between. Germline V CDR1 and CDR2: SGHNT, YENEEA. This CDR3 comprises 13 residues. This chain's CDR3 is CASSLYGYNEQFF. The CDR3 DNA reads as TGTGCCAGCAGCTTGTACGGCTACAATGAGCAGTTCTTC.